The 4 T cell receptor beta chains below come from one sample, sequenced in a study of blood T cell dynamics during melanoma immunotherapy. This sample's time point: pre-treatment baseline. Generated by immunoSEQ multiplex PCR, the TCRdb table keeps only in-frame clones and is missing some. Of tens of thousands of clones listed, approximately 89% are singletons. The sequencing here drew on blood, taken from a patient treated with checkpoint blockade. The receptor source for this set is a human donor with melanoma.

The chain combines TRBV7-2 with TRBJ2-7; D not certain. CDR3 length: 15 amino acids. Per the germline V gene, CDR1 is SGHTA and CDR2 is FQGNSA. V was trimmed by 2 bases and J by 3 bases, leaving 14 bases between them. Written as DNA, the CDR3 is TGTGCCAGCAGCTTACGAACCCCGGGTATCTACGAGCAGTACTTC. This gives the protein CASSLRTPGIYEQYF.

This rearrangement joins TRBV18 to TRBJ1-1, with D perhaps matching TRBD1 (5 bases). This CDR3 comprises 12 residues. V shed 4 bases and J shed 5 bases, with 8 bases lying between them. Germline CDR1 is KGHSH and CDR2 is LQKENI. This chain's CDR3 is CASSQGPTEAFF. CDR3 nucleotides: TGTGCCAGCTCACAGGGGCCAACTGAAGCTTTCTTT.

The chain is built from TRBV29-1 and TRBJ2-3, with 9 positions matching TRBD2. CDR1 is SQVTM, CDR2 ANQGSEA, per germline. There are 17 residues in the CDR3. With 5 bases clipped from V and 0 bases from J, the junction kept 12 bases outside the gene matches. The CDR3 reads CSVRRASGISSTDTQYF. The CDR3 DNA sequence: TGCAGCGTTCGGCGGGCTAGCGGGATATCTAGCACAGATACGCAGTATTTT.

The chain uses TRBV5-8 and TRBJ1-1; D ambiguous. The CDR3 runs 12 residues. Trimming stripped 3 bases from V and 4 bases from J, with 7 bases between. CDR1 is SGHTS and CDR2 is YDEGEE in the germline V gene. This chain's CDR3 is CASSSRSTEAFF. For the CDR3, the DNA is TGTGCCAGCAGCTCCCGGAGCACTGAAGCTTTCTTT. Supplemented by reference TRBV5-8 and TRBJ1-1, the full variable domain reads EAGVTQSPTHLIKTRGQQATLRCSPISGHTSVYWYQQALGLGLQFLLWYDEGEERNRGNFPPRFSGRQFPNYSSELNVNALELEDSALYLCASSSRSTEAFFGQGTRLTVV.